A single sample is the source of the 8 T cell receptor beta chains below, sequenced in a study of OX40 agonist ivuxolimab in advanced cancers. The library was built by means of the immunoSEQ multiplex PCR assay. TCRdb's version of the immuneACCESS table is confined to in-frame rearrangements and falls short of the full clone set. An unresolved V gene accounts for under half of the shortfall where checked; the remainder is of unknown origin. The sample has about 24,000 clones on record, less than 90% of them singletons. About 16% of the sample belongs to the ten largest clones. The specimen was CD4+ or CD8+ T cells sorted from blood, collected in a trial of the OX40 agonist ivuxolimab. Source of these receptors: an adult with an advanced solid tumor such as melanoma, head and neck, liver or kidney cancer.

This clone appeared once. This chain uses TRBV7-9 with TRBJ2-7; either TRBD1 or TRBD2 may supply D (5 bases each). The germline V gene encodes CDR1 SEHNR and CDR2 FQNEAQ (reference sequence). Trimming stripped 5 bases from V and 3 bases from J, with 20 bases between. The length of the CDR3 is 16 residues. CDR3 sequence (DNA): TGTGCCAGCAGCCAGCCCCCGTCCCAGGGAGACTACGAGCAGTACTTC. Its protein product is CASSQPPSQGDYEQYF.

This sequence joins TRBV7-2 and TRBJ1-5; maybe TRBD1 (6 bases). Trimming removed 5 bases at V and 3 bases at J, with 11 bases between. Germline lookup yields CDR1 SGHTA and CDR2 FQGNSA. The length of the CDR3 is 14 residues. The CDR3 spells CASSLRQDNQPQHF. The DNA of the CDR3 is TGTGCCAGCAGCCTCCGACAGGACAATCAGCCCCAGCATTTT.

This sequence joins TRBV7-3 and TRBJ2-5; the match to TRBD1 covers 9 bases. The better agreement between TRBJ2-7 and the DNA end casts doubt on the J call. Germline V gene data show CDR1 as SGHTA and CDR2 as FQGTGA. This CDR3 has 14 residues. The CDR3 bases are TGTGCCAGCAGCTTAAGGGGGACAGGGACCGAGCAGTACTTC. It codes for CASSLRGTGTEQYF.

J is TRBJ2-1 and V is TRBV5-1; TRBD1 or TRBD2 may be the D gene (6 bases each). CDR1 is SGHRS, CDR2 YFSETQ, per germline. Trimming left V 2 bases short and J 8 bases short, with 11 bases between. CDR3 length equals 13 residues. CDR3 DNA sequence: TGCGCCAGCAGCTTAGGGGGGTTCGATGAGCAGTTCTTC. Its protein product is CASSLGGFDEQFF.

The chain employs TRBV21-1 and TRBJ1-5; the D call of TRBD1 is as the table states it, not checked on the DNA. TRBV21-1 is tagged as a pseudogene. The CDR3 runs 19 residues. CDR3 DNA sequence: TGTGCCAGCAGCAAAGAAGCCAAGACAGGGGGGTGCGGCAATCAGCCCCAGCATTTT. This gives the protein CASSKEAKTGGCGNQPQHF.

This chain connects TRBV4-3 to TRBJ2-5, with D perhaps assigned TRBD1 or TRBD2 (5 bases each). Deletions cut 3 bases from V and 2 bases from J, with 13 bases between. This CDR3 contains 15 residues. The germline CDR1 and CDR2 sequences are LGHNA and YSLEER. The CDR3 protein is CASSQGTRGQETQYF. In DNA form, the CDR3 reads TGCGCCAGCAGCCAGGGGACCCGCGGGCAAGAGACCCAGTACTTC.

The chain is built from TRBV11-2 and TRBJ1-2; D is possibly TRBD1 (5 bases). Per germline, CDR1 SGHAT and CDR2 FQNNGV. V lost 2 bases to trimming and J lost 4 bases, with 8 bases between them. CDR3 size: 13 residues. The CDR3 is CASSLRDSYGYTF. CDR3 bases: TGTGCCAGCAGCTTACGGGACTCCTATGGCTACACCTTC. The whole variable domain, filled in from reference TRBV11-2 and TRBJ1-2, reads EAGVAQSPRYKIIEKRQSVAFWCNPISGHATLYWYQQILGQGPKLLIQFQNNGVVDDSQLPKDRFSAERLKGVDSTLKIQPAKLEDSAVYLCASSLRDSYGYTFGSGTRLTVV.

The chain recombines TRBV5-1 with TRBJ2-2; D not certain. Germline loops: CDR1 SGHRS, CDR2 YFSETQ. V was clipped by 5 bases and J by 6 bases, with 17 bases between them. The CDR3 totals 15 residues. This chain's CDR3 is CASSMTLGSSGELFF. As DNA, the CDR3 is TGCGCCAGCAGTATGACCTTAGGGTCGTCCGGGGAGCTGTTTTTT. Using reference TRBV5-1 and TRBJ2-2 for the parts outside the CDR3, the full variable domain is KAGVTQTPRYLIKTRGQQVTLSCSPISGHRSVSWYQQTPGQGLQFLFEYFSETQRNKGNFPGRFSGRQFSNSRSEMNVSTLELGDSALYLCASSMTLGSSGELFFGEGSRLTVL.